Below are 13 T cell receptor beta chains sequenced from a single sample in a study of blood T cell repertoires in COVID-19 (dated by TCRdb to 2020 to 2022). The library was obtained by the immunoSEQ multiplex PCR assay. In its TCRdb copy, this immuneACCESS table keeps in-frame sequences only and misses some clones. Where compared with another copy, unresolved V genes explain less than half of these, and the others have no known cause. In this sample the table shows roughly 230,000 clones, around 81% of which occur a single time. The leading ten clones occupy 4% to 5.5% of the sample. Sequencing was done on a sample of peripheral blood. All receptors come from a middle-aged man with active or convalescent COVID-19.

This clone was seen only once. The V call is TRBV4-1, the J call TRBJ2-3; 9 bases line up with TRBD2. CDR1 is MGHRA and CDR2 is YSYEKL in the germline V gene. This CDR3 is 15 amino acids long. The junction had 8 bases not matched to a gene; V was cut back by 4 bases and J by 6 bases. DNA for the CDR3: TGCGCCAGCAGCCCGTGGGGACTAGCCTACGATACGCAGTATTTT. The encoded protein is CASSPWGLAYDTQYF.

The chain uses TRBV7-9 and TRBJ1-2, with 8 bases lining up with TRBD1. J lost 4 bases, V lost 5 bases, and 9 bases had no gene match. CDR3 length equals 15 residues. CDR1 and CDR2 (germline): SEHNR, FQNEAQ (reference sequence). As DNA, the CDR3 is TGTGCCAGCAGCATTGGACAGGGAAGGGGCTATGGCTACACCTTC. As protein: CASSIGQGRGYGYTF. Looking up the rest from reference TRBV7-9 and TRBJ1-2 gives the full variable domain: DTGVSQNPRHKITKRGQNVTFRCDPISEHNRLYWYRQTLGQGPEFLTYFQNEAQLEKSRLLSDRFSAERPKGSFSTLEIQRTEQGDSAMYLCASSIGQGRGYGYTFGSGTRLTVV.

The chain recombines TRBV7-2 with TRBJ2-7, with 7 bases that match TRBD2. The germline V gene has CDR1 SGHTA and CDR2 FQGNSA. V was pared by 0 bases and J by 2 bases, with 4 bases of the junction left unmatched. The CDR3 is made up of 15 amino acids. Written as DNA, the CDR3 is TGTGCCAGCAGCTTAGCGGGCGGGGGAACCTACGAGCAGTACTTC. It translates to CASSLAGGGTYEQYF. The entire variable domain, with the rest obtained from reference TRBV7-2 and TRBJ2-7, is as follows: GAGVSQSPSNKVTEKGKDVELRCDPISGHTALYWYRQSLGQGLEFLIYFQGNSAPDKSGLPSDRFSAERTGGSVSTLTIQRTQQEDSAVYLCASSLAGGGTYEQYFGPGTRLTVT.

The V call is TRBV5-5, the J call TRBJ2-1; D is possibly TRBD1 (6 bases). Trimming took off 0 bases at V and 4 bases at J, with 11 bases between the two ends. Per the germline V gene, CDR1 is SGHKS and CDR2 is YYEKEE (reference sequence). The CDR3 is 15 amino acids. CDR3 in DNA: TGTGCCAGCAGCTTGGCCACAGGGTTGTACAATGAGCAGTTCTTC. This translates into CASSLATGLYNEQFF.

The rearrangement uses TRBV19 and TRBJ1-6; the D gene is possibly TRBD1 (5 bases). The CDR3 extends over 14 amino acids. With 6 bases removed from V and 4 bases from J, the gap between germline ends came to 10 bases. Germline V CDR1 and CDR2: LNHDA, SQIVND (reference sequence). The CDR3, as DNA: TGTGCCAGTAGCAGACGGACATATAATTCACCCCTCCACTTT. Protein product: CASSRRTYNSPLHF.

The chain is built from TRBV15 and TRBJ1-2; D gene unclear. Germline lookup yields CDR1 LNHNV and CDR2 YYDKDF (reference sequence). This CDR3 spans 12 amino acids. Trimming removed 8 bases at V and 0 bases at J, with 7 bases between. The DNA for the CDR3 is TGTGCCACCGGAGGACCTAACTATGGCTACACCTTC. As protein: CATGGPNYGYTF.

V gene TRBV5-5 combines with J gene TRBJ1-5; D possibly corresponds to TRBD1 (6 bases). The CDR3 consists of 13 residues. Trimming left V 4 bases short and J 4 bases short, with 9 bases between. Germline CDR1 and CDR2: SGHKS and YYEKEE (reference sequence). CDR3 region: CASSPTGNQPQHF. DNA for the CDR3: TGTGCCAGCAGCCCCACAGGGAATCAGCCCCAGCATTTT.

The gene calls are TRBV30 and TRBJ1-5; the D is unclear. The V end was cut by 5 bases, the J end by 5 bases, with 13 bases between. The germline gives CDR1 GTSNPN, CDR2 SVGIG (reference sequence). This CDR3 has 13 amino acids. The CDR3 nucleotides read TGTGCCTGGGGGAACCGGGAGCATCAGCCCCAGCATTTT. Translation gives CAWGNREHQPQHF.

Here the CDR3 reads CASSFPTGVSYEQYF. CDR3 DNA sequence: TGTGCCAGCAGTTTCCCGACAGGGGTTTCCTACGAGCAGTACTTC. The chain has TRBV28 and TRBJ2-7, with 8 nucleotides matching TRBD1. V shed 3 bases, J shed 1 base, and the junction held 5 bases outside the gene matches. Germline-derived CDR1 and CDR2 are MDHEN and SYDVKM. CDR3 length: 15 amino acids.

V usage is TRBV9 and J usage is TRBJ1-5; TRBD1 might be the D (5 bases). CDR3 length equals 16 residues. Between the trimmed V and J ends, which lost 0 bases and 2 bases, there was a span of 12 bases. The V gene's germline CDR1 is SGDLS and CDR2 YYNGEE. CDR3 loop: CASSVGGGEGNQPQHF. For the CDR3, the DNA is TGTGCCAGCAGCGTAGGTGGGGGGGAAGGCAATCAGCCCCAGCATTTT.

V gene TRBV6-5 combines with J gene TRBJ1-1, with D maybe TRBD1 (6 bases). This CDR3 contains 14 residues. Germline assignment: CDR1 MNHEY and CDR2 SVGAGI. Trimming left V 5 bases short and J 4 bases short, with 14 bases between. In DNA, the CDR3 is TGTGCCAGCAGTCAAAACAGGGCTGGCACTGAAGCTTTCTTT. Translated: CASSQNRAGTEAFF.

The V call is TRBV12-3 or TRBV12-4, the J call TRBJ1-4; D remains ambiguous. The CDR3 covers 13 residues. Between the trimmed V and J ends, which lost 1 base and 3 bases, there was a span of 3 bases. CDR3 region: CASSLDSNEKLFF. CDR3 DNA: TGTGCCAGCAGTTTAGACTCTAATGAAAAACTGTTTTTT.

This clone was recorded only once. V usage is TRBV2 and J usage is TRBJ1-2; 9 bases map to TRBD1. Trimming took 6 bases from V and 9 from J; bases not matched to a gene: 11. Germline CDR1 and CDR2: SNHLY and FYNNEI. The CDR3 spans 14 residues. CDR3 in DNA: TGTGCCAGCAGCGGGGGGACAGGGAGCTTTCGCTACACCTTC. It translates to CASSGGTGSFRYTF.